One and the same sample provided the 4 T cell receptor beta chains below, sequenced in a study of vaccination and CD4 T cells after COVID-19. For these TCRs, the target antigens are not known. The Oncomine TCR Beta short-read assay generated sequence data from the DNA of cultured CD4+ T cells. Each CDR3 protein is one row after TCRdb ran MiXCR on the PCR reads. The sample includes about 5,700 distinct CDR3 sequences, 30% to 35% of them seen just once. The treatment denotes: roughly ten-day PBMC culture with coronavirus spike peptide pools or control peptides (ViraFEST assay). Collection of the unexposed donor's CD4+ T cells took place before the COVID-19 pandemic (2011-2018). Sample: CD4+ T cells from blood, cultured in vitro. Receptor source: a human donor in good health.

This clonotype was detected a few times. J is TRBJ1-6 and V is TRBV11-2; D is undetermined. The germline gives CDR1 SGHAT, CDR2 FQNNGV. The germline V and J ends were trimmed by 0 bases and 7 bases, with 1 base remaining between them. CDR3 length: 12 amino acids. The CDR3 sequence is CASSLENSPLHF. CDR3 nucleotide sequence: TGTGCCAGCAGCTTAGAGAATTCACCCCTCCACTTT.

V gene TRBV5-1 combines with J gene TRBJ1-6, with 10 bases aligning to TRBD1. From germline, CDR1 is SGHRS and CDR2 YFSETQ. V was pared by 1 base and J by 7 bases, with 5 bases of the junction left unmatched. The CDR3 contains 16 residues. For the CDR3, the DNA is TGCGCCAGCAGCTTGAATCCGGGACAGGGGAATTCACCCCTCCACTTT. Protein: CASSLNPGQGNSPLHF.

This clonotype occurred a few times. J is TRBJ2-3 and V is TRBV6-5; maybe TRBD2 (5 bases). The CDR3 totals 18 residues. CDR1 is MNHEY and CDR2 is SVGAGI in the germline V gene. The ends were cut back, 2 bases at V and 0 bases at J, with 18 bases in the middle. The CDR3 region has the DNA TGTGCCAGCAGTTACGGCCCCCCCAAGAGGACTAGCACAGATACGCAGTATTTT. Residues: CASSYGPPKRTSTDTQYF.

This chain links TRBV7-9 with TRBJ1-1, with 7 bases aligning to TRBD1. With V trimmed by 5 bases and J by 3 bases, 6 bases remained unmatched. The CDR3 has 14 amino acids. In germline, CDR1 is SEHNR, CDR2 FQNEAQ (reference sequence). The CDR3 DNA reads TGTGCCAGCAGCCTGGGACAGCGACACACTGAAGCTTTCTTT. This sequence encodes CASSLGQRHTEAFF.